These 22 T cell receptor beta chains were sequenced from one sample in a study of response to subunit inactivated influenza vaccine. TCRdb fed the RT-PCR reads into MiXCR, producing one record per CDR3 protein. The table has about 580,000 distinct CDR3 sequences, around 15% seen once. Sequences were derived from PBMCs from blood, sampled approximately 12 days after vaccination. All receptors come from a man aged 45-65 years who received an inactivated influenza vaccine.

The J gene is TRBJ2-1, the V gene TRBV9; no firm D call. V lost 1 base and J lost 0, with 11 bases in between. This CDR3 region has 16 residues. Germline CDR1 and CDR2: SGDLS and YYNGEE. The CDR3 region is CASSVSVPSSYNEQFF. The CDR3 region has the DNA TGTGCCAGCAGCGTATCAGTCCCGAGCTCCTACAATGAGCAGTTCTTC.

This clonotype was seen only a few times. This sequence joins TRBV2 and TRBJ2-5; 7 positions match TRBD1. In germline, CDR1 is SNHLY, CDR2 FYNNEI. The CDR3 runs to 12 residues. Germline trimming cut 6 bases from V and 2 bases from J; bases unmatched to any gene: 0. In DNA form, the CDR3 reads TGTGCCAGCAGGACAGGGCAAGAGACCCAGTACTTC. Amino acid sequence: CASRTGQETQYF.

The CDR3 DNA follows: TGCGCCAGCAGCTTTTCCTGGACAGCAACTAGCACAGATACGCAGTATTTT. Amino acid sequence: CASSFSWTATSTDTQYF. The V and J genes are TRBV5-1 and TRBJ2-3; D might be TRBD1 (6 bases). Trimming left V 2 bases short and J 0 bases short, with 16 bases between. The CDR3 is made up of 17 amino acids. Germline V lookup: CDR1 SGHRS, CDR2 YFSETQ.

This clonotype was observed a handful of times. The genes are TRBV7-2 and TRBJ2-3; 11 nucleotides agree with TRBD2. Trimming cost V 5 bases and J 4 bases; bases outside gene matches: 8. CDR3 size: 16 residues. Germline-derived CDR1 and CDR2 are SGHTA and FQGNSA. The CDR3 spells CASSPRTSGLADTQYF. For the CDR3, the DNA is TGTGCCAGCAGCCCCAGGACTAGCGGGTTAGCAGATACGCAGTATTTT.

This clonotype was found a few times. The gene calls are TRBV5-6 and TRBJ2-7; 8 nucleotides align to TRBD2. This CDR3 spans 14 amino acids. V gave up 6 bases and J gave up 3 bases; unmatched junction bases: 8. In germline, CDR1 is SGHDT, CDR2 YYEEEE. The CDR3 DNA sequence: TGTGCCAGCAACCCACTAAGCGGGAGCTACGAGCAGTACTTC. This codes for CASNPLSGSYEQYF.

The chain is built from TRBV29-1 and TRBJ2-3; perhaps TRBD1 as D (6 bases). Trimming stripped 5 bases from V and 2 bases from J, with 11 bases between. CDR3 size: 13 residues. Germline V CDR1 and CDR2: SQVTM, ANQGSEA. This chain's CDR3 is CSVRTEYTDTQYF. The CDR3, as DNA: TGCAGCGTTCGGACAGAGTACACAGATACGCAGTATTTT.

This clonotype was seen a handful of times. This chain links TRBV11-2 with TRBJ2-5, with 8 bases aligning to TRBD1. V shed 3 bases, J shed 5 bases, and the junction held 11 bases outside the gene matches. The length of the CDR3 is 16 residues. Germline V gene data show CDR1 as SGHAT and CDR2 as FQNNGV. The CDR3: CASSFLTGGDSETQYF. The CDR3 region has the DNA TGTGCCAGCAGCTTCCTTACAGGGGGAGATTCCGAGACCCAGTACTTC.

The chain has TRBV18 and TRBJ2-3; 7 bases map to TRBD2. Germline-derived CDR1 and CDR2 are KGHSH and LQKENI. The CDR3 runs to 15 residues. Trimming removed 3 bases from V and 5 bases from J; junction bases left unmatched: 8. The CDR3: CASSPVAGVIDTQYF. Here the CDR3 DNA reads TGTGCCAGCTCACCCGTCGCGGGAGTGATAGATACGCAGTATTTT.

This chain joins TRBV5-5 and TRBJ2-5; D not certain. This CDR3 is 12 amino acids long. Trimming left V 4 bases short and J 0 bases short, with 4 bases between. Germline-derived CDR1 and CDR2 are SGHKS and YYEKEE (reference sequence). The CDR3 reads CASSMDQETQYF. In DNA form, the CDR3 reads TGTGCCAGCAGCATGGACCAAGAGACCCAGTACTTC.

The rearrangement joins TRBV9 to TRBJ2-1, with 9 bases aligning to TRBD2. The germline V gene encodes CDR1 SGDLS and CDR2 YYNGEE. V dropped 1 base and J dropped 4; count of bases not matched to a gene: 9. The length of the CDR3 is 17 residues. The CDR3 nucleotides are TGTGCCAGCAGCGTACACCCATCCAGCGGGGGGTACAATGAGCAGTTCTTC. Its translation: CASSVHPSSGGYNEQFF.

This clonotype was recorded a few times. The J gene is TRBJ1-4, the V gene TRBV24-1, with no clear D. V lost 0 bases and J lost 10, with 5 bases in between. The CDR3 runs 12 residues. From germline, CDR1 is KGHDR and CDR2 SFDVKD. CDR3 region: CATSDLAGKLFF. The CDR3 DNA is TGTGCCACCAGTGATTTGGCGGGAAAACTGTTTTTT.

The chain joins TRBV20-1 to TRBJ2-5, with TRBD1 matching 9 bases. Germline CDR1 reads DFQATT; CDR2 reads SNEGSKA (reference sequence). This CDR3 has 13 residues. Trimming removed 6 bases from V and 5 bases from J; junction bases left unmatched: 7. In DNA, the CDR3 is TGCAGTGCCGTGGGACAGGGTTTCGAGACCCAGTACTTC. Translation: CSAVGQGFETQYF.

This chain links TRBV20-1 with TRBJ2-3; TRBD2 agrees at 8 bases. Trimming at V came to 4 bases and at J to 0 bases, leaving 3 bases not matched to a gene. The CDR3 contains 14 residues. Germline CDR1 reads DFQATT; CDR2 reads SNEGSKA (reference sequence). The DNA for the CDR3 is TGCAGTGCTATAGCGGGGACTAGCACAGATACGCAGTATTTT. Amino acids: CSAIAGTSTDTQYF.

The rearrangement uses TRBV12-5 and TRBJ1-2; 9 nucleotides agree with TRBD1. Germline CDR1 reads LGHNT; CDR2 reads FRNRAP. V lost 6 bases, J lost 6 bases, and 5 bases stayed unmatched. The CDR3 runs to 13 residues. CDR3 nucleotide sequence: TGTGCTAGTGGGTCCGGGACAGGGAATGGCTACACCTTC. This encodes CASGSGTGNGYTF.

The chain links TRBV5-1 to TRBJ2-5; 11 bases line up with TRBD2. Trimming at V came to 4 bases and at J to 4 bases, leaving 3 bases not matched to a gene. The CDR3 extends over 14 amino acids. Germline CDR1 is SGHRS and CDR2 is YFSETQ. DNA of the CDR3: TGCGCCAGCAGCACCGGACTAGCGGGAGAGACCCAGTACTTC. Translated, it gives CASSTGLAGETQYF.

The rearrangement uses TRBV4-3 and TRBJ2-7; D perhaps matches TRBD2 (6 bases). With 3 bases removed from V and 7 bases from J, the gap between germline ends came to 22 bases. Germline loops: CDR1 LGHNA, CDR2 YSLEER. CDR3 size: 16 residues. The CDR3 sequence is CASSHLLKRVPGEQYF. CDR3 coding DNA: TGCGCCAGCAGCCATCTACTAAAGCGGGTTCCGGGGGAGCAGTACTTC.

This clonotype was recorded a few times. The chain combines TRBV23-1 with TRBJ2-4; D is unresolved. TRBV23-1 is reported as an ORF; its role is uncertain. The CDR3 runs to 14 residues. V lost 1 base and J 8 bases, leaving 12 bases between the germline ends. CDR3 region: CASSQWLGRDIQYF. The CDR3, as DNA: TGCGCCAGCAGTCAATGGCTAGGACGGGACATTCAGTACTTC.

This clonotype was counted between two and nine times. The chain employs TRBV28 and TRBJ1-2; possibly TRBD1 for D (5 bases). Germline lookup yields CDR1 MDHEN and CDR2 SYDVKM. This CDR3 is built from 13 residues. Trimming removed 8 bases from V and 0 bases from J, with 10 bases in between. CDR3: CASGDSTNYGYTF. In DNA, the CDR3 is TGTGCCAGCGGGGACTCTACTAACTATGGCTACACCTTC.

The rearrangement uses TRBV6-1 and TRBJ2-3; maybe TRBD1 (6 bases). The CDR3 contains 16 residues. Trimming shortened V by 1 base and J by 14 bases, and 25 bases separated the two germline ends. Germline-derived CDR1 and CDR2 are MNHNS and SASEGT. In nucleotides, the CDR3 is TGTGCCAGCAGTGAAGGGACAGTTCAGCCCCCTTCTACTCGGTATTTT. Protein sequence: CASSEGTVQPPSTRYF.

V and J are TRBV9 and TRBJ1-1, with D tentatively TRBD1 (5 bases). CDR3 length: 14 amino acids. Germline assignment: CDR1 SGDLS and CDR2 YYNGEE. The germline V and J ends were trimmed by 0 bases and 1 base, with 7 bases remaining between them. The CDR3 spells CASSVEDKNTEAFF. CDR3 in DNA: TGTGCCAGCAGCGTAGAGGACAAGAACACTGAAGCTTTCTTT.

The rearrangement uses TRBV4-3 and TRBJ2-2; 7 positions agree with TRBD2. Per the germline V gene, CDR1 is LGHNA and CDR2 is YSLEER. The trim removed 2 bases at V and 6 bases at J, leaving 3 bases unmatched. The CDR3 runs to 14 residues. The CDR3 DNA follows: TGCGCCAGCAGCCAAAGGGAGGGTGCCGGGGAGCTGTTTTTT. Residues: CASSQREGAGELFF.

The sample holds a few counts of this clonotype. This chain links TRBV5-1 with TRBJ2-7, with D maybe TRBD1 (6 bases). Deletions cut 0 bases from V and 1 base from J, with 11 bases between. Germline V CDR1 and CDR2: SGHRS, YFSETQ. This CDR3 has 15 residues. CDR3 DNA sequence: TGCGCCAGCAGCTTGGGGCAGGGGTGGTCCTACGAGCAGTACTTC. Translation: CASSLGQGWSYEQYF.